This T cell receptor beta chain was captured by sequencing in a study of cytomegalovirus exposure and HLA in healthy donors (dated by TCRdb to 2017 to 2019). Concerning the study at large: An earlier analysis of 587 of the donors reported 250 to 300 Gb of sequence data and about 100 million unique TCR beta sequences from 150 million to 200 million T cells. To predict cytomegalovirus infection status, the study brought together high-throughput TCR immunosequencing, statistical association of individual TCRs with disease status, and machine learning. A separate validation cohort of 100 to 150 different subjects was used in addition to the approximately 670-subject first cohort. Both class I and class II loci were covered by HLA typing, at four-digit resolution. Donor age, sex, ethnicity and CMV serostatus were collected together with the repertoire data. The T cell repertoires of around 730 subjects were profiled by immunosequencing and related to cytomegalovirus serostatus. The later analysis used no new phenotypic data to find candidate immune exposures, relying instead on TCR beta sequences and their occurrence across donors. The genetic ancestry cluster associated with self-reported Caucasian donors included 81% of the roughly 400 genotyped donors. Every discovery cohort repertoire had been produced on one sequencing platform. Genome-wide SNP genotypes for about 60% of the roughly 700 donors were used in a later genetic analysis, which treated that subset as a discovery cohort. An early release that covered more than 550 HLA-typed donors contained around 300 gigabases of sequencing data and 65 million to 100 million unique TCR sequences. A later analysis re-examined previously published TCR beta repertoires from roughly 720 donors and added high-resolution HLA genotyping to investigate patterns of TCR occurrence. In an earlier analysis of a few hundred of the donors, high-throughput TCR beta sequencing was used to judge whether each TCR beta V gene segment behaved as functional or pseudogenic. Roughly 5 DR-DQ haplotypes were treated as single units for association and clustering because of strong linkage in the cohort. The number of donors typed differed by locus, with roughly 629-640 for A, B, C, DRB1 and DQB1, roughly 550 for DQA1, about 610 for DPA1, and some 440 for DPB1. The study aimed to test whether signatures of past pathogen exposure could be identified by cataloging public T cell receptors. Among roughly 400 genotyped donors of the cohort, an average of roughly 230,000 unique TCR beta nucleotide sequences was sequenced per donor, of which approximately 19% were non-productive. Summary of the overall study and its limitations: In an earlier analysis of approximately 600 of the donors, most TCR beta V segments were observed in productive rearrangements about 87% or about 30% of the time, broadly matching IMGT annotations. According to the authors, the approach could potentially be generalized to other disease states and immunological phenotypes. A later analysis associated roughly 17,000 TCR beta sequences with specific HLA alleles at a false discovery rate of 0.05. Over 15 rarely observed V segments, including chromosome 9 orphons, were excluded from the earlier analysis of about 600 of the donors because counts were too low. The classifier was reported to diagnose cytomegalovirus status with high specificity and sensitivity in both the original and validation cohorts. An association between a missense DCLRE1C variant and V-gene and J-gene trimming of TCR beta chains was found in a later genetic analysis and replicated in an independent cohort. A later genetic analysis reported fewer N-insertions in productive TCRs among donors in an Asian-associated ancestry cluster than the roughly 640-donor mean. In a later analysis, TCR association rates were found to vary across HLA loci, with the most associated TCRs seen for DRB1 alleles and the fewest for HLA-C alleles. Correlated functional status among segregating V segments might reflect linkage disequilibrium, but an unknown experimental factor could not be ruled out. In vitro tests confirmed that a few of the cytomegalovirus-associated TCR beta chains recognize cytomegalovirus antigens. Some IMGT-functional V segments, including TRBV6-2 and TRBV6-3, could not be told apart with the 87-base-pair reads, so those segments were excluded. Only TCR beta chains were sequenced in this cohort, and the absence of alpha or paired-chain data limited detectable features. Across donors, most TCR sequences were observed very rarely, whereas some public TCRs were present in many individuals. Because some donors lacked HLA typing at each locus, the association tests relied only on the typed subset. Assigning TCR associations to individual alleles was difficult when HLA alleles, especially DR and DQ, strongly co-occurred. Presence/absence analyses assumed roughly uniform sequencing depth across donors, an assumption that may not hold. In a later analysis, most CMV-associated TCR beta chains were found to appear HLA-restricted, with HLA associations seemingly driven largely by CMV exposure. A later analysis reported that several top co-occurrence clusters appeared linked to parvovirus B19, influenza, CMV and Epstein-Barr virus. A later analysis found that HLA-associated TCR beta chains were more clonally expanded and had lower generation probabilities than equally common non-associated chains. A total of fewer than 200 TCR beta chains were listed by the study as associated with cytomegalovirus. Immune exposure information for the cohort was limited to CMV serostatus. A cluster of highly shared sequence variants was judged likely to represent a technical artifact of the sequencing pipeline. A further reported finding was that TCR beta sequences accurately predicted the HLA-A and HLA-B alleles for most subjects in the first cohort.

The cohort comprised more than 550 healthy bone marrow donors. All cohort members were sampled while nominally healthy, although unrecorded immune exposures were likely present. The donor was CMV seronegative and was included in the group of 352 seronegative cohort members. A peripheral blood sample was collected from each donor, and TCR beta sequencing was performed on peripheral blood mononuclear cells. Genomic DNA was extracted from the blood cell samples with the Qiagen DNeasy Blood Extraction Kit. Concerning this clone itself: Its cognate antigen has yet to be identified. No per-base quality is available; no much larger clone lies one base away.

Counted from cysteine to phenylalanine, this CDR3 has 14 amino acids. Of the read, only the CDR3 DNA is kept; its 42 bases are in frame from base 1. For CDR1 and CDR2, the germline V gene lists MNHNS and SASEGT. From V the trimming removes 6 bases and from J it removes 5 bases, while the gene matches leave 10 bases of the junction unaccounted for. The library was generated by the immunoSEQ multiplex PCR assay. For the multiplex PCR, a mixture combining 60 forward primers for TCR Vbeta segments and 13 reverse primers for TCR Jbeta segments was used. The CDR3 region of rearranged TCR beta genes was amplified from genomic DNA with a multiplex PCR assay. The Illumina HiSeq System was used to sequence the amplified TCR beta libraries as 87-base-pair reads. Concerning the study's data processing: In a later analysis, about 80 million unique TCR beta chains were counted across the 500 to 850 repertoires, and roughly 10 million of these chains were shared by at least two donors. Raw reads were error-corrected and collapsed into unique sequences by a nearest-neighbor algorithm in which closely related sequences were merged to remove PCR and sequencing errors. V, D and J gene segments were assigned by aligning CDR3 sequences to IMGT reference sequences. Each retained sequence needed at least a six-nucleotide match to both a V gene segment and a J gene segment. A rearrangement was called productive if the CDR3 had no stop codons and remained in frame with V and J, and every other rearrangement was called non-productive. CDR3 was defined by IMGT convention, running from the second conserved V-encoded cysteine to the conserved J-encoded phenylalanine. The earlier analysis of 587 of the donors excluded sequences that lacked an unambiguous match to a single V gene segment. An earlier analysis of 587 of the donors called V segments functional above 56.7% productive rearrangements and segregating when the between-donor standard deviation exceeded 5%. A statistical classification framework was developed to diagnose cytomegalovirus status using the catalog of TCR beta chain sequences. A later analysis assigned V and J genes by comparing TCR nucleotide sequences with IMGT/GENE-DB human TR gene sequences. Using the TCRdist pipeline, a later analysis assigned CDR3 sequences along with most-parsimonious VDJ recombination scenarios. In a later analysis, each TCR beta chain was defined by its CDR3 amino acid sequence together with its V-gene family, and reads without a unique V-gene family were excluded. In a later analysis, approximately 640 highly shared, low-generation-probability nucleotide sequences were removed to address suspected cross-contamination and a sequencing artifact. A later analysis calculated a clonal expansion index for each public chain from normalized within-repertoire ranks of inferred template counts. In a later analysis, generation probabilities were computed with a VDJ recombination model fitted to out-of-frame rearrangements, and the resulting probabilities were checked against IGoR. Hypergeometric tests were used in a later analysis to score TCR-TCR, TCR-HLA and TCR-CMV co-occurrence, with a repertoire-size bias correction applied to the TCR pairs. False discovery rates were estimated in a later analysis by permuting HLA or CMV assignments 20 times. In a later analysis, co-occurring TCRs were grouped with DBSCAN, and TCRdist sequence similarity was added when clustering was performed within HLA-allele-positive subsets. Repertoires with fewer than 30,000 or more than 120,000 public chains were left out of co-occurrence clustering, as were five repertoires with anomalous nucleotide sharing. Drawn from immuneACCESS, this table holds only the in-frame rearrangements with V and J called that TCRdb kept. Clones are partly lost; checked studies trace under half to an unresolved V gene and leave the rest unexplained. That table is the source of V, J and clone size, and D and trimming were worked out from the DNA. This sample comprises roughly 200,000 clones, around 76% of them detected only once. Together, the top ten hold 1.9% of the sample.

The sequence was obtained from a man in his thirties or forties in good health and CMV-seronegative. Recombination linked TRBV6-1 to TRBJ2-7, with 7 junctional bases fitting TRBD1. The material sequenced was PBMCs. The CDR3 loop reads CASRTNRGSHEQYF. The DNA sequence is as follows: TGTGCCAGCAGGACCAACAGGGGATCCCACGAGCAGTACTTC.